This entry concerns a single T cell receptor beta chain. The antigen is undetermined. Germline V gives CDR1 MDHEN, CDR2 SYDVKM. The CDR3 covers 11 residues. V dropped 11 bases and J dropped 8 bases, with 15 bases sitting between them. The data derive from a study of spatial heterogeneity in lung cancer. Study-level information: Among detected sequences, beta-chain ones consistently exceeded alpha-chain ones in number. Whole-study results and caveats: Expanded tumor TCRs that were ubiquitous appeared in blood more at resection than follow-up.

The time point denotes: sample taken at primary tumor resection. Whole RNA, isolated from tumor, nontumor lung or frozen PBMC, was sequenced without prior sorting. TCRdb re-derived calls from the 5' RACE reads in MiXCR, one entry per CDR3 protein. The table includes tens of thousands of distinct CDR3 sequences, approximately 12% detected once. The sequences come from PBMCs, collected at surgery. The origin of this receptor is a male donor with early-stage non-small cell lung cancer. This chain joins TRBV28 and TRBJ1-1; D gene ambiguous. The CDR3 loop reads CAGLLGREAFF. The CDR3 region has the DNA TGTGCCGGACTTCTGGGTAGGGAAGCTTTCTTT.